A single sample is the source of the 15 T cell receptor beta chains below, sequenced in a study of cytomegalovirus exposure and HLA in healthy donors. The primer mix had 60 Vbeta and 13 Jbeta primers. Measured with immunoSEQ multiplex PCR; TCRdb has only the in-frame clones, and not every one. Here the sample spans roughly 100,000 clones, around 76% being singletons. The sequencing sample was made of PBMCs. Receptors were obtained from a woman in her late teens or twenties in good health and CMV-seropositive.

In regard to this clone: The junction does not match germline at one end; this may be a read error. J is TRBJ1-1 and V is TRBV5-4, with D unresolved. The germline V gene has CDR1 SGHNT and CDR2 YYREEE (reference sequence). The CDR3 has 13 residues. The CDR3 nucleotides are TGTGTCAGCAGCTTGGGTTCTGACCCCAGGGCTTTCTTT. Its translation: CVSSLGSDPRAFF.

The V call is TRBV5-1, the J call TRBJ1-2, with 8 nucleotides matching TRBD1. This CDR3 comprises 15 residues. J lost 4 bases, V lost 1 base, and 6 bases had no gene match. From germline, CDR1 is SGHRS and CDR2 YFSETQ. The CDR3 protein is CASSLQTGDPYGYTF. The CDR3 DNA reads TGCGCCAGCAGCTTGCAGACAGGGGACCCCTATGGCTACACCTTC.

This clone was observed once. This sequence joins TRBV5-4 and TRBJ1-2; TRBD1 matches 7 bases. Germline loops: CDR1 SGHNT, CDR2 YYREEE (reference sequence). V lost 2 bases, J lost 4 bases, and 8 bases stayed unmatched. The CDR3 length is 15 residues. CDR3 sequence: CASSLDRVGGYGYTF. CDR3 bases: TGTGCCAGCAGCTTAGACAGGGTCGGCGGCTATGGCTACACCTTC.

CDR3 DNA: TGTGCCATCAGACCCGACAGAAGGAACACCGGGGAGCTGTTTTTT. It yields the protein CAIRPDRRNTGELFF. The chain joins TRBV10-3 to TRBJ2-2, with a possible D match to TRBD1 (5 bases). The length of the CDR3 is 15 residues. V was clipped by 6 bases and J by 1 base, with 12 bases between them. Germline V gene sequence: CDR1 ENHRY, CDR2 SYGVKD.

This clone was detected once. The rearrangement links TRBV7-8 to TRBJ2-4; TRBD2 matches at 7 bases. The CDR3 loop spans 16 amino acids. V lost 1 base, J lost 0 bases, and 3 bases stayed unmatched. Looked up from germline, CDR1 is SGHVS and CDR2 is FQNEAQ. The CDR3 nucleotides read TGTGCCAGCAGCTTAGGGGGGGGTCTAGCCAAAAACATTCAGTACTTC. It encodes CASSLGGGLAKNIQYF.

CDR3 DNA sequence: TGTGCCAGCAGTTTACAGGGTTACTATGGCTACACCTTC. This translates into CASSLQGYYGYTF. V gene TRBV28 combines with J gene TRBJ1-2; TRBD1 might be the D (5 bases). Trimming pared 2 bases from V and 3 bases from J, leaving 7 bases between. Germline CDR1 and CDR2: MDHEN and SYDVKM. This CDR3 has 13 amino acids.

The V call is TRBV6-5, the J call TRBJ2-5, with D possibly being TRBD1 (6 bases). CDR1 is MNHEY and CDR2 is SVGAGI in the germline V gene. The CDR3 sequence is 14 residues long. V lost 4 bases and J 5 bases, leaving 14 bases between the germline ends. CDR3 bases: TGTGCCAGCAGTTCCAACAGGGAGTGGGAGACCCAGTACTTC. Its translation: CASSSNREWETQYF.

This chain joins TRBV6-5 and TRBJ1-4; 9 bases agree with TRBD1. The CDR3 extends over 15 amino acids. Per germline, CDR1 MNHEY and CDR2 SVGAGI. V dropped 2 bases and J dropped 7; count of bases not matched to a gene: 5. CDR3 amino acids: CASSYQTGGGEKLFF. The CDR3 region has the DNA TGTGCCAGCAGTTACCAGACAGGGGGGGGTGAAAAACTGTTTTTT.

This chain connects TRBV27 to TRBJ2-1, with 9 bases matching TRBD2. Germline CDR1 is MNHEY and CDR2 is SMNVEV (reference sequence). The CDR3 runs to 17 residues. The J segment lost 5 bases and the V segment lost 3 bases, leaving 11 bases of the junction unmatched. The CDR3 DNA reads TGTGCCAGCAGTTTTTCGCTCACTAGCGGGCGTCACAATGAGCAGTTCTTC. It yields the protein CASSFSLTSGRHNEQFF.

This chain links TRBV13 with TRBJ2-7; D is possibly TRBD2 (5 bases). This CDR3 contains 12 residues. V was trimmed by 4 bases and J by 6 bases, leaving 10 bases between them. Germline CDR1 reads PRHDT; CDR2 reads FYEKMQ (reference sequence). The CDR3 region has the DNA TGTGCCAGCAGCTCTGGAGGTGGCGAGCAGTACTTC. Amino acids: CASSSGGGEQYF.

This clone turned up a few times. V is TRBV5-1 and J is TRBJ2-7, with a weak D call TRBD2 (6 bases). Germline values: CDR1 SGHRS, CDR2 YFSETQ. The length of the CDR3 is 16 residues. The V gene lost 5 bases and the J gene lost 5 bases, with 23 bases spanning the gap. CDR3 bases: TGCGCCAGCAGGCCTCCGAGCGGAGGGTCCTTCAACGAGCAGTACTTC. It yields the protein CASRPPSGGSFNEQYF. Combining the CDR3 with reference TRBV5-1 and TRBJ2-7 gives the whole variable domain KAGVTQTPRYLIKTRGQQVTLSCSPISGHRSVSWYQQTPGQGLQFLFEYFSETQRNKGNFPGRFSGRQFSNSRSEMNVSTLELGDSALYLCASRPPSGGSFNEQYFGPGTRLTVT.

The chain carries TRBV7-8 and TRBJ1-2, with 7 nucleotides matching TRBD1. The CDR3 has 16 amino acids. Germline values: CDR1 SGHVS, CDR2 FQNEAQ. The junction had 6 bases not matched to a gene; V was cut back by 2 bases and J by 0 bases. The DNA of the CDR3 is TGTGCCAGCAGCTTACGAACGACAGGGACTAACTATGGCTACACCTTC. This gives the protein CASSLRTTGTNYGYTF.

The rearrangement uses TRBV6-5 and TRBJ2-5; a weak D match, TRBD1 (5 bases). The germline V gene encodes CDR1 MNHEY and CDR2 SVGAGI. V dropped 8 bases and J dropped 5 bases, with 15 bases sitting between them. The CDR3 runs 13 residues. Written as DNA, the CDR3 is TGTGCCAGCGGGGATCTTGGGGCCGAGACCCAGTACTTC. Its translation is CASGDLGAETQYF.

This clone was found once. V usage is TRBV28 and J usage is TRBJ1-2, with TRBD1 matching 10 bases. Germline V lookup: CDR1 MDHEN, CDR2 SYDVKM. Trimming removed 6 bases from V and 3 bases from J; junction bases left unmatched: 4. The CDR3 runs to 14 residues. CDR3 residues: CASRGQGYYYGYTF. The CDR3 coding sequence is TGTGCCAGCAGGGGACAGGGGTATTACTATGGCTACACCTTC.

The chain combines TRBV7-9 with TRBJ2-5; 11 bases fit TRBD2. The J call is uncertain, as TRBJ2-7 better fits the DNA end. Germline values: CDR1 SEHNR, CDR2 FQNEAQ (reference sequence). CDR3 size: 14 residues. CDR3 nucleotides: TGTGCCAGCAGTCCCCCTAGCGGGGGGTACGAGCAGTACTTC. Its protein product is CASSPPSGGYEQYF.